A selection of T cell receptor beta chains follows, all from one sample in a study of brain T cells in children with intractable seizures. Libraries were prepared by immunoSEQ multiplex PCR; TCRdb keeps only in-frame clonotypes and omits some of them. The sample holds 35,000 to 50,000 clones, 90% seen once. The source material was peripheral blood, sampled at surgery. These receptors all stem from a girl between 2 and 10 years old with tuberous sclerosis and intractable seizures. The CDR3 runs from the conserved cysteine through the conserved F or W. Fields, in order: V gene, D gene, clone size, J gene, CDR3 DNA, CDR3 protein. A D gene is named only where the DNA matches it firmly. Size tells how often a clone was seen (once, few, many) or the class of an expanded clone, and some rows leave it out.

>TRBV21-1|.|.|TRBJ2-1
TGTGCCAGCAGCAATGAACTAGCGGGGTGTTACAATGAGCAGTTCTTC
CASSNELAGCYNEQFF
>TRBV21-1|.|.|TRBJ2-5
TGTGCCAGCAGCGCGGGACAGGGTGGAGAGACCCAGTACTTC
CASSAGQGGETQYF
>TRBV6-2/TRBV6-3|.|.|TRBJ1-5
TGTGCCAGCAGTTTCAGGGCCGCTCAGCCCCAGCATTTT
CASSFRAAQPQHF
>TRBV5-1|.|.|TRBJ2-7
TGCGCCAGCAGCCCCCCGCGAGGGGCCCTACCTTCGAAGCAGTACTTC
CASSPPRGALPSKQYF
>TRBV23-1|TRBD1|.|TRBJ1-4
TGCGCCAGCAGTCAATACGCAGGGGGCGAAGAAAAACTGTTTTTT
CASSQYAGGEEKLFF
>TRBV9|.|.|TRBJ1-4
TGTGCCAGCAGCGTTGGGACTGCCCCGGGTGAAAAACTGTTTTTT
CASSVGTAPGEKLFF
>TRBV9|.|.|TRBJ2-7
TGTGCCAGCAGCGTAGCGGAGGCAGATTCCTACGAGCAGTACTTC
CASSVAEADSYEQYF
>TRBV5-1|.|.|TRBJ2-5
TGCGCCAGCAGCTCCCAGGGAACCGGAGAGACCCAGTACTTC
CASSSQGTGETQYF
>TRBV25-1|.|.|TRBJ2-3
TGTGCCAGCAGTGAAAGCCCCTTTGGCGCAGATACGCAGTATTTT
CASSESPFGADTQYF
>TRBV7-8|.|once|TRBJ1-1
TGTGCCAGCAGCTTTTGGACGGGGAACACTGAAGCTTTCTTT
CASSFWTGNTEAFF
>TRBV28|.|.|TRBJ2-3
TGTGCCAGCAGTTTAGGAAATAACGGGGTCACAGATACGCAGTATTTT
CASSLGNNGVTDTQYF
>TRBV7-2|.|few|TRBJ1-2
TGTGCCAGCAGCTTGACGCTGACGGGGGCCTATGGCTACACCTTC
CASSLTLTGAYGYTF
>TRBV2|.|.|TRBJ1-1
TGTGCCAGCAGTTTACAGATGAACACTGAAGCTTTCTTT
CASSLQMNTEAFF
>TRBV30|.|.|TRBJ2-5
TGTGCCTGGAACGGCGGTACAGCGACCCAGTACTTC
CAWNGGTATQYF
>TRBV6-5|.|once|TRBJ1-2
TGTGCCAGCACTAAGGACAGAAACTATGGCTACACCTTC
CASTKDRNYGYTF
>TRBV6-5|.|.|TRBJ1-2
TGTGCCAGCAGTCCCTTCGGGCAGGGGAAGGGAGGCTACACCTTC
CASSPFGQGKGGYTF
>TRBV19|.|large|TRBJ2-1
TGTGCCAGTAGCGACTCCATTGTGGGGGTTTATCAGTATGAGCAGTTCTTC
CASSDSIVGVYQYEQFF
>TRBV7-3|.|.|TRBJ1-1
TGTGCCAGCAGCCAACTACCTTCCGCTACGAACACTGAAGCTTTCTTT
CASSQLPSATNTEAFF
>TRBV9|.|.|TRBJ2-3
TGTGCCAGCAGCTTAAGCACAGATACGCAGTATTTT
CASSLSTDTQYF
>TRBV6-5|.|.|TRBJ1-3
TGTGCCAGCAGCCTTGACTGGACCTCTGGAAACACCATATATTTT
CASSLDWTSGNTIYF
>TRBV7-6|TRBD1|.|TRBJ2-5
TGTGCCAGCAGCTTTTCCCGGGACAGGGGCTGGGAGACCCAGTACTTC
CASSFSRDRGWETQYF
>TRBV28|.|once|TRBJ1-4
TGTGCCAGCAGCCCCGAGAACAGGGCAACTAATGAAAAACTGTTTTTT
CASSPENRATNEKLFF
>TRBV2|TRBD1|.|TRBJ1-3
TGTGCCAGCAGTGCCGACAGGGGGCAAGGAAACACCATATATTTT
CASSADRGQGNTIYF
>TRBV6-4|TRBD2|.|TRBJ2-3
TGTGCCAGCAGTTCAACTAGCGGGGGGTCGGATACGCAGTATTTT
CASSSTSGGSDTQYF
>TRBV29-1|.|.|TRBJ2-2
TGCAGCGTTGGATCGAACACCGGGGAGCTGTTTTTT
CSVGSNTGELFF
>TRBV10-1|.|.|TRBJ2-1
TGCGCCAGCGCCTCCCCCAGGCGGGGGCCAGAGCAGTTCTTC
CASASPRRGPEQFF
>TRBV6-1|.|.|TRBJ1-1
TGTGCCAGCAGTGAACTTGGACGATTGAACACTGAAGCTTTCTTT
CASSELGRLNTEAFF
>TRBV7-6|TRBD2|.|TRBJ2-4
TGTGCCAGCAGCCCTCGGGGGGAAGGAAACATTCAGTACTTC
CASSPRGEGNIQYF
>TRBV7-9|TRBD1|.|TRBJ2-1
TGTGCCAGCAGCGGCTGGGACAGGGGGTCCTACAATGAGCAGTTCTTC
CASSGWDRGSYNEQFF
>TRBV20-1|.|.|TRBJ2-5
TGCAGTGCTAGTTCTAACCAAGAGACCCAGTACTTC
CSASSNQETQYF
>TRBV19|.|once|TRBJ1-2
TGTGCCAGTAGTATTCCGCAGGGAAGTGGCTACACCTTC
CASSIPQGSGYTF
>TRBV7-9|TRBD1|.|TRBJ1-1
TGTGCCAGCAGGACCTCCGGGACAGAGAACACTGAAGCTTTCTTT
CASRTSGTENTEAFF
>TRBV9|.|.|TRBJ1-3
TGTGCCAGCAGCCCCGGGGGTATGGGAAACACCATATATTTT
CASSPGGMGNTIYF
>TRBV5-8|TRBD1|.|TRBJ1-1
TGTGCCAGCAGCTTGGTTATGACAGGGGATTTGAACACTGAAGCTTTCTTT
CASSLVMTGDLNTEAFF
>TRBV21-1|.|.|TRBJ2-1
TGTGCCAGCAGCGAACGGCGAAAGCGGGGGGGCCTGAATTACAATGAGCAGTTCTTC
CASSERRKRGGLNYNEQFF
>TRBV30|.|.|TRBJ1-2
TGTGCCGGAAAAGGCTATGGCTACACCTTC
CAGKGYGYTF
>TRBV24-1|.|.|TRBJ1-1
TGTGCCACCAGTGATTTAGAGGGGTACGCTTTCTTT
CATSDLEGYAFF
>TRBV5-1|.|.|TRBJ1-3
TGCGCCAGCAGCTTGGACGAGGGGCTCTCTGGAAACACCATATATTTT
CASSLDEGLSGNTIYF
>TRBV7-2|.|.|TRBJ2-5
TGTGCCAGCAGCCCATACGGCCAAGAGACCCAGTACTTC
CASSPYGQETQYF
>TRBV15|.|.|TRBJ2-3
TGTGCCACCAGCAGAGATTTTGGGGAAACAGATACGCAGTATTTT
CATSRDFGETDTQYF
>TRBV19|.|.|TRBJ1-1
TGTGCCAGTAGTATGAGTCAGGGAGGCACTGAAGCTTTCTTT
CASSMSQGGTEAFF
>TRBV9|TRBD2|.|TRBJ2-1
TGTGCCAGCAGCATTAGCGGGGGGCAGAGCTCCTACAATGAGCAGTTCTTC
CASSISGGQSSYNEQFF
>TRBV9|.|.|TRBJ2-5
TGTGCCAGCAGCGTGGCGGCAGGGTTACAAGAGACCCAGTACTTC
CASSVAAGLQETQYF
>TRBV2|TRBD2|.|TRBJ2-5
TGTGCCAGCAGTCGGACTAGCGGGGAACAAGAGACCCAGTACTTC
CASSRTSGEQETQYF